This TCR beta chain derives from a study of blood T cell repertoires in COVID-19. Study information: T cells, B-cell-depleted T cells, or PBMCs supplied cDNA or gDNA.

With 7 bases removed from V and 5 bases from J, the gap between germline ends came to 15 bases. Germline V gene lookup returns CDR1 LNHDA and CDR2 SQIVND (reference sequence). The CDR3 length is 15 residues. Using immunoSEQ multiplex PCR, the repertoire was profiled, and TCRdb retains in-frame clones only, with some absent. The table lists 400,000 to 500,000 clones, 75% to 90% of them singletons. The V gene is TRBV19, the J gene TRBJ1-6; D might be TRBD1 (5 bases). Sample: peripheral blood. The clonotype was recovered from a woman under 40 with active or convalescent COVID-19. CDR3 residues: CASNNRAGNNSPLHF. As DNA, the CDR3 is TGTGCCAGTAACAATCGGGCAGGGAATAATTCACCCCTCCACTTT. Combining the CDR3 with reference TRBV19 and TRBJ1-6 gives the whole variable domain DGGITQSPKYLFRKEGQNVTLSCEQNLNHDAMYWYRQDPGQGLRLIYYSQIVNDFQKGDIAEGYSVSREKKESFPLTVTSAQKNPTAFYLCASNNRAGNNSPLHFGNGTRLTVT.